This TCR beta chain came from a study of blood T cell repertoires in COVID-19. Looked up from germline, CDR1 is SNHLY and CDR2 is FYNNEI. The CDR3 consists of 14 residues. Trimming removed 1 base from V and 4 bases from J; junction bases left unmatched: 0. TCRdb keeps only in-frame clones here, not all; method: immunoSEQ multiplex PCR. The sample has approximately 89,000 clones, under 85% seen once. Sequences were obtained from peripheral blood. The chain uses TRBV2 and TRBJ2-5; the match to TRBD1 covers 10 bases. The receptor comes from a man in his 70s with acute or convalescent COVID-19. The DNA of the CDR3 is TGTGCCAGCAGTGAAGGGACAGGGGGAGAGACCCAGTACTTC. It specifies CASSEGTGGETQYF.